This T cell receptor beta chain was captured in a study of shared clonotypes between healthy human individuals. Overall study context: Plates per donor: three CD4 naive, three CD4 memory, two CD8 naive, one CD8 memory.

Germline V gene data show CDR1 as SNHLY and CDR2 as FYNNEI. The CDR3 runs to 13 residues. The ends were cut back, 6 bases at V and 4 bases at J, with 12 bases in the middle. Clones were sequenced by immunoSEQ multiplex PCR, and TCRdb holds only the in-frame ones, with some missing. This table has more than 2,000,000 clones, approximately 93% appearing once. This clonotype was sampled from a man aged 18 to 35 in good health. Some clones in this sample may be carry-over from other donors' samples. The sample comprised naive CD4+ T cells from PBMCs. Noted subset: CD45RA+ positively selected. This sequence joins TRBV2 and TRBJ1-1, with D unresolved. The CDR3 spells CASRLDVPTEAFF. As DNA, the CDR3 is TGTGCCAGCAGGCTTGACGTTCCCACTGAAGCTTTCTTT.